This T cell receptor (beta chain) was captured in a study of cytomegalovirus exposure and HLA in healthy donors. In the study overall: The roughly 120 million unique TCR beta sequences, from about 179 million T cells, were found by an earlier analysis. Findings of the study overall: CMV serostatus stood as the only immune exposure information on hand. The authors later found HLA-associated TCR beta chains more clonally expanded than equally common others.

From germline, CDR1 is SEHNR and CDR2 FQNEAQ (reference sequence). This CDR3 is 14 amino acids long. V gave up 6 bases and J gave up 1 base; unmatched junction bases: 1. With regard to this clone: What it binds is unknown.

These donors, healthy bone marrow donors, were studied. Vbeta (60) and Jbeta (13) primers were used in the PCR. Clones were sequenced by immunoSEQ multiplex PCR, and TCRdb holds only the in-frame ones, with some missing. This table lists approximately 120,000 clones. The sequenced sample consisted of PBMCs. The chain recombines TRBV7-9 with TRBJ2-5; 11 nucleotides line up with TRBD2. This receptor was taken from a man younger than 40 in good health and CMV-seronegative. DNA for the CDR3: TGTGCCAGCAGGGGACTAGCGGTCCAAGAGACCCAGTACTTC. It yields the protein CASRGLAVQETQYF.